A single sample gave rise to the 31 T cell receptor beta chains below, sequenced in a study of T cell repertoires in cytomegalovirus infection. One entry per CDR3 protein, called by TCRdb with MiXCR from the reads. This table holds roughly 130,000 distinct CDR3 sequences, less than 9.5% found once. Sequencing used PBMCs. The receptors were sampled from a human donor in good health (CMV status not recorded). Some clones in this sample may be carry-over from other donors' samples.

The sample holds many counts of this clonotype. V gene TRBV7-2 combines with J gene TRBJ2-7; D remains ambiguous. This CDR3 spans 13 amino acids. Germline V gives CDR1 SGHTA, CDR2 FQGNSA. V was pared by 4 bases and J by 0 bases, with 7 bases between. The CDR3 spells CASSSLHSYEQYF. The CDR3 DNA follows: TGTGCCAGCAGCTCTTTACACTCCTACGAGCAGTACTTC.

This clonotype was recorded many times. J is TRBJ2-1 and V is TRBV4-2; D not resolved. The CDR3 runs 15 residues. From germline, CDR1 is LGHNA and CDR2 YNFKEQ. The V and J ends lost 0 bases and 4 bases respectively, with 10 bases between them. CDR3 residues: CASSQEGSNYNEQFF. DNA of the CDR3: TGTGCCAGCAGCCAAGAGGGTAGTAATTACAATGAGCAGTTCTTC.

The rearrangement links TRBV2 to TRBJ1-2; 10 bases line up with TRBD1. Germline V gene data show CDR1 as SNHLY and CDR2 as FYNNEI. The CDR3 length is 13 residues. Germline trimming cut 6 bases from V and 6 bases from J; bases unmatched to any gene: 4. CDR3 bases: TGTGCCAGCAGCGCCGGGACAGGGGATGGCTACACCTTC. It translates to CASSAGTGDGYTF.

The V gene is TRBV5-5, the J gene TRBJ2-2; D could derive from TRBD1 or TRBD2 (6 bases each). The V gene lost 3 bases and the J gene lost 8 bases, with 17 bases spanning the gap. The germline V gene has CDR1 SGHKS and CDR2 YYEKEE (reference sequence). The CDR3 consists of 15 residues. The CDR3 sequence: CASSSIPGASGELFF. For the CDR3, the DNA is TGTGCCAGCAGCTCGATACCGGGGGCATCAGGGGAGCTGTTTTTT.

This clonotype has a count of ten or more. The chain combines TRBV19 with TRBJ2-1, with D possibly called TRBD1 or TRBD2 (6 bases each). This CDR3 spans 17 amino acids. The V and J ends lost 4 bases and 0 bases respectively, with 16 bases between them. Per germline, CDR1 LNHDA and CDR2 SQIVND (reference sequence). The CDR3 DNA follows: TGTGCCAGTAGTAAGGCTGGGGGGCCGATCTCCTACAATGAGCAGTTCTTC. This sequence encodes CASSKAGGPISYNEQFF.

This clonotype has only a few counts. The rearrangement links TRBV30 to TRBJ2-5; TRBD1 agrees at 7 bases. The CDR3 consists of 11 residues. V was clipped by 0 bases and J by 9 bases; unmatched bases: 1. Germline V gives CDR1 GTSNPN, CDR2 SVGIG (reference sequence). The CDR3 bases are TGTGCCTGGAGTGTCGGGACAGCCCAGTACTTC. It is translated as CAWSVGTAQYF.

This clonotype was seen many times. The chain links TRBV11-2 to TRBJ2-5; possibly TRBD1 for D (6 bases). The CDR3 contains 14 residues. Germline CDR1 and CDR2: SGHAT and FQNNGV. V dropped 5 bases and J dropped 5 bases, with 15 bases sitting between them. CDR3 in amino acids: CASSPPDRRETQYF. In nucleotides, the CDR3 is TGTGCCAGCAGCCCACCGGACAGAAGGGAGACCCAGTACTTC.

In DNA, the CDR3 is TGCAGCGTTTTTCGAGGTGGGGCCAACGTCCTGACTTTC. This sequence encodes CSVFRGGANVLTF. The chain joins TRBV29-1 to TRBJ2-6; no definite D call. CDR1 and CDR2 (germline): SQVTM, ANQGSEA. V was cut by 5 bases and J by 3 bases, with 8 bases left in between. This CDR3 contains 13 residues.

This clonotype was seen many times. V and J are TRBV11-2 and TRBJ2-4; D is uncertain. Germline V gene sequence: CDR1 SGHAT, CDR2 FQNNGV. This CDR3 comprises 19 residues. V was pared by 0 bases and J by 2 bases, with 20 bases between. The CDR3 loop is CASSLDGFDGSRTKNIQYF. The CDR3 DNA is TGTGCCAGCAGCTTAGACGGGTTTGATGGATCGCGAACCAAAAACATTCAGTACTTC.

The chain links TRBV28 to TRBJ2-7, with D hard to call. The CDR3 length is 16 residues. The germline V gene has CDR1 MDHEN and CDR2 SYDVKM. V lost 3 bases to trimming and J lost 0 bases, with 15 bases between them. In nucleotides, the CDR3 is TGTGCCAGCAGTTTTGTCCCCCAGGAGAGCTCCTACGAGCAGTACTTC. Translated: CASSFVPQESSYEQYF.

This clonotype appeared many times. The genes are TRBV7-9 and TRBJ2-5; the D gene is possibly TRBD1 (7 bases). CDR3 length: 17 amino acids. The germline V gene has CDR1 SEHNR and CDR2 FQNEAQ (reference sequence). V shed 3 bases and J shed 0 bases, with 17 bases lying between them. CDR3 sequence (DNA): TGTGCCAGCAGCTTCGGATCACAGGGGAGGTACCAAGAGACCCAGTACTTC. Its protein is CASSFGSQGRYQETQYF.

J is TRBJ1-1 and V is TRBV6-1, with D hard to call. Trimming removed 5 bases from V and 1 base from J, with 8 bases in between. The CDR3 is 13 residues long. Germline V gene data show CDR1 as MNHNS and CDR2 as SASEGT. The CDR3 nucleotides are TGTGCCAGCAGTCTGCACGGGAACACTGAAGCTTTCTTT. Protein product: CASSLHGNTEAFF.

This clonotype was seen ten or more times. The chain is built from TRBV20-1 and TRBJ2-7; TRBD2 matches at 9 bases. V was pared by 6 bases and J by 2 bases, with 5 bases of the junction left unmatched. The CDR3 contains 13 residues. Germline V gives CDR1 DFQATT, CDR2 SNEGSKA (reference sequence). CDR3 nucleotide sequence: TGCAGTGCACCGACTAGCGGTACCTACGAGCAGTACTTC. Translation: CSAPTSGTYEQYF.

The rearrangement uses TRBV14 and TRBJ2-1, with D hard to call. The CDR3 has 11 amino acids. Germline V gene lookup returns CDR1 SGHDN and CDR2 FVKESK. V lost 5 bases to trimming and J lost 7 bases, with 6 bases between them. The CDR3 DNA sequence: TGTGCCAGCAGCATCACGAATGAGCAGTTCTTC. Protein sequence: CASSITNEQFF.

There are many counts of this clonotype. V gene TRBV6-6 combines with J gene TRBJ1-1; D might be TRBD1 (5 bases). Germline loops: CDR1 MNHNY, CDR2 SVGAGI (reference sequence). Trimming left V 6 bases short and J 5 bases short, with 16 bases between. The CDR3 runs to 14 residues. CDR3 sequence: CASSPSTGVTEAFF. In nucleotides, the CDR3 is TGTGCCAGCAGCCCATCGACGGGGGTGACTGAAGCTTTCTTT.

This clonotype occurred a few times. The chain combines TRBV29-1 with TRBJ2-3, with a tentative D call TRBD2 (6 bases). This CDR3 has 11 amino acids. Germline V gives CDR1 SQVTM, CDR2 ANQGSEA. Trimming took 7 bases from V and 4 from J, leaving 9 bases between them. The CDR3 nucleotides read TGCAGCGGGGGGGACGCAGATACGCAGTATTTT. Amino acid sequence: CSGGDADTQYF.

This clonotype was counted only a few times. This rearrangement joins TRBV29-1 to TRBJ1-1; D gene uncertain. Germline CDR1 is SQVTM and CDR2 is ANQGSEA. Trimming took off 5 bases at V and 0 bases at J, with 4 bases between the two ends. This CDR3 is 11 amino acids long. The CDR3 loop reads CSVTMNTEAFF. The CDR3 region has the DNA TGCAGCGTTACGATGAACACTGAAGCTTTCTTT.

This clonotype was found many times. The chain recombines TRBV27 with TRBJ1-5; D might be TRBD1 (5 bases). The CDR3 is 17 residues long. Trimming removed 3 bases at V and 5 bases at J, with 20 bases between. The germline V gene encodes CDR1 MNHEY and CDR2 SMNVEV (reference sequence). The CDR3 DNA is TGTGCCAGCAGTTTTCCGGGACCACACGGGATGGATCAGCCCCAGCATTTT. Amino acid sequence: CASSFPGPHGMDQPQHF.

This clonotype was seen repeatedly, ten times or more. The V call is TRBV19, the J call TRBJ1-2; D uncertain. The CDR3 covers 15 residues. The V and J ends lost 3 bases and 4 bases respectively, with 15 bases between them. CDR1 and CDR2 from the germline V gene are LNHDA and SQIVND (reference sequence). DNA for the CDR3: TGTGCCAGTAGTATCCGGCCCAACCCAATCTATGGCTACACCTTC. Translating gives CASSIRPNPIYGYTF. Drawing the rest from reference TRBV19 and TRBJ1-2, the complete variable domain is DGGITQSPKYLFRKEGQNVTLSCEQNLNHDAMYWYRQDPGQGLRLIYYSQIVNDFQKGDIAEGYSVSREKKESFPLTVTSAQKNPTAFYLCASSIRPNPIYGYTFGSGTRLTVV.

This clonotype was recorded at least ten times. As DNA, the CDR3 is TGTGCCAGCAGAAGACAGGGTGGCGCGAACACTGAAGCTTTCTTT. Residues: CASRRQGGANTEAFF. V gene TRBV6-5 combines with J gene TRBJ1-1, with 7 nucleotides matching TRBD1. Germline CDR1 reads MNHEY; CDR2 reads SVGAGI. V trimming: 6 bases; J trimming: 1 base; junction bases outside the gene matches: 8. The CDR3 sequence is 15 residues long.

This clonotype was counted ten times or more. V is TRBV7-8 and J is TRBJ2-6; D is ambiguous. This CDR3 has 16 amino acids. Trimming stripped 8 bases from V and 0 bases from J, with 14 bases between. Germline CDR1 reads SGHVS; CDR2 reads FQNEAQ. CDR3 amino acids: CASQHADYSGANVLTF. The CDR3 coding sequence is TGTGCCAGCCAACATGCAGATTACTCTGGGGCCAACGTCCTGACTTTC.

This clonotype was detected many times. The chain carries TRBV6-5 and TRBJ2-3; 8 positions match TRBD1. Germline CDR1 is MNHEY and CDR2 is SVGAGI. V gave up 6 bases and J gave up 6 bases; unmatched junction bases: 5. The length of the CDR3 is 13 residues. The CDR3, as DNA: TGTGCCAGCAGGGACGGGACAGGTGATACGCAGTATTTT. This translates into CASRDGTGDTQYF.

This clonotype was counted only a few times. The chain recombines TRBV7-2 with TRBJ2-7; D unresolved. With 6 bases removed from V and 0 bases from J, the gap between germline ends came to 15 bases. Germline-derived CDR1 and CDR2 are SGHTA and FQGNSA. CDR3 length: 15 residues. Here the CDR3 DNA reads TGTGCCAGCAGGTTATCGGACGGCTTCTCCTACGAGCAGTACTTC. As protein: CASRLSDGFSYEQYF.

The chain employs TRBV14 and TRBJ2-1, with a possible D match to TRBD1 (6 bases). CDR1 is SGHDN, CDR2 FVKESK, per germline. The CDR3 contains 17 residues. V lost 1 base and J 3 bases, leaving 16 bases between the germline ends. This CDR3 reads CASSQGGWGLIYNEQFF. As DNA, the CDR3 is TGTGCCAGCAGCCAAGGTGGGTGGGGGCTCATCTACAATGAGCAGTTCTTC.

This clonotype was recorded many times. V gene TRBV28 combines with J gene TRBJ1-1; D is unclear. Germline V gives CDR1 MDHEN, CDR2 SYDVKM. The CDR3 totals 12 residues. V gave up 7 bases and J gave up 3 bases, with 9 bases separating them. The DNA for the CDR3 is TGTGCCAGCAAAGGGAGTGACACTGAAGCTTTCTTT. The encoded protein is CASKGSDTEAFF.

The CDR3 nucleotides are TGCAGCGTTGAAGATAGGTCGAAGGGCGGGGAGCTGTTTTTT. This gives the protein CSVEDRSKGGELFF. The chain has TRBV29-1 and TRBJ2-2; D is ambiguous. Germline CDR1 and CDR2: SQVTM and ANQGSEA. The ends were cut back, 0 bases at V and 7 bases at J, with 12 bases in the middle. This CDR3 contains 14 residues.

This clonotype was observed a handful of times. The chain combines TRBV20-1 with TRBJ1-1; D perhaps matches TRBD1 (6 bases). Germline CDR1 DFQATT, CDR2 SNEGSKA (reference sequence). Trimming removed 3 bases at V and 1 base at J, with 15 bases between. The CDR3 contains 15 residues. The CDR3, as DNA: TGCAGTGCTAGGGAGCCCGGACAGCCGAACACTGAAGCTTTCTTT. Translating gives CSAREPGQPNTEAFF.

This clonotype was observed at least ten times. The chain has TRBV3-1 and TRBJ1-6, with 11 bases matching TRBD1. V was pared by 0 bases and J by 10 bases, with 8 bases of the junction left unmatched. The CDR3 runs 17 residues. Germline V gene lookup returns CDR1 LGHDT and CDR2 YNNKEL (reference sequence). In DNA form, the CDR3 reads TGTGCCAGCAGCCAAGATTCTGGGACAGGGGGGAGATCACCCCTCCACTTT. It encodes CASSQDSGTGGRSPLHF.

This rearrangement joins TRBV9 to TRBJ1-2, with 9 positions matching TRBD1. In germline, CDR1 is SGDLS, CDR2 YYNGEE. This CDR3 has 14 amino acids. The V gene end was trimmed by 3 bases and the J gene end by 4 bases; junction bases not matched to a gene: 4. CDR3 sequence reads: CASSAGDRVYGYTF. The CDR3 coding sequence is TGTGCCAGCAGCGCCGGGGACAGGGTCTATGGCTACACCTTC. Based on the CDR3 plus reference TRBV9 and TRBJ1-2, the full variable domain is DSGVTQTPKHLITATGQRVTLRCSPRSGDLSVYWYQQSLDQGLQFLIQYYNGEERAKGNILERFSAQQFPDLHSELNLSSLELGDSALYFCASSAGDRVYGYTFGSGTRLTVV.

This clonotype appeared many times. The CDR3: CASSHPRTGWNEQFF. The CDR3 DNA reads as TGTGCCAGCAGCCATCCCCGGACAGGGTGGAATGAGCAGTTCTTC. The V and J genes are TRBV3-1 and TRBJ2-1, with 8 bases that match TRBD1. The V gene end was trimmed by 3 bases and the J gene end by 7 bases; junction bases not matched to a gene: 8. Per the germline V gene, CDR1 is LGHDT and CDR2 is YNNKEL (reference sequence). The CDR3 is 15 amino acids.

There are many counts of this clonotype. This chain connects TRBV12-3 or TRBV12-4 to TRBJ2-1; 8 bases line up with TRBD1. V lost 6 bases to trimming and J lost 5 bases; unmatched junction nucleotides: 9. The CDR3 has 15 amino acids. The CDR3 bases are TGTGCCAGCAGCCCCGGACAGGGTTCACACAATGAGCAGTTCTTC. This codes for CASSPGQGSHNEQFF.